This TCR beta chain was recovered during a study of blood T cell repertoires in COVID-19. About the research overall: Acute and convalescent COVID-19 specimens originated in the United States, Italy and Spain. The analysed material was cDNA or gDNA that came from T cells, B-cell-depleted T cells, or PBMCs.

V dropped 3 bases and J dropped 10; count of bases not matched to a gene: 13. The CDR3 loop spans 15 amino acids. Germline CDR1 MDHEN, CDR2 SYDVKM. Only in-frame clones appear in the TCRdb table, and some are missing; sequencing was by immunoSEQ multiplex PCR. This sample carries around 260,000 clones, roughly 91% of them seen once, and the ten largest clones take under 0.95%. Sequenced: peripheral blood. The receptor was derived from a man aged 30 to 45 with acute or convalescent COVID-19. The chain links TRBV28 to TRBJ2-7; 9 bases line up with TRBD1. CDR3 sequence (DNA): TGTGCCAGCAGTTTTCTCCGACAGACAGGGGGTAGACAGTACTTC. Translated, it gives CASSFLRQTGGRQYF.